This T cell receptor (beta chain) was documented in a study of identifying expanded T cells in peripheral blood. Overall study results and limits: Two-week clone count variance significantly increased as total template count grew.

A remark on this clone: Its antigen is undetermined.

TCRdb keeps only in-frame clones here, not all; method: immunoSEQ multiplex PCR. The repertoire has 100,000 to 150,000 clones, 86% of them found once; the top ten carry roughly 7.9%. The CDR3 length is 16 residues. CDR1 is KGHSH, CDR2 LQKENI, per germline. The V end was cut by 5 bases, the J end by 6 bases, with 19 bases between. The chain recombines TRBV18 with TRBJ1-4, with a weak D call TRBD1 (5 bases). The sample taken for sequencing was blood. The TCR was taken from a person between 18 and 70 years old in good health. CDR3 nucleotide sequence: TGTGCCAGCTCATTGCGTAGGACATCCATGGATGAAAAACTGTTTTTT. It codes for CASSLRRTSMDEKLFF.